This T cell receptor beta chain is from a study of T cells in Graves' hyperthyroidism and ophthalmopathy. Across the whole study: Specimen type is peripheral blood, collected at initial diagnosis prior to any treatment. Whole-study findings and limits: Ophthalmopathy cases were set apart from stable hyperthyroidism by a 13 V-J model. Model-based prediction identified ophthalmopathy a median 6.5 months prior to its onset.

In this sample, this clonotype turned up a few times. The antigen is unknown. Graves' hyperthyroidism showing no ophthalmopathy progression within 18 months was considered stable. Trimming took 6 bases from V and 8 from J; bases not matched to a gene: 6. The CDR3 covers 13 residues. Germline CDR1 MNHEY, CDR2 SMNVEV (reference sequence). Amplification targeted TCR beta CDR3 regions from RNA transcripts. The study used the HTBI primer set for a first-round RT-PCR of the TCR CDR3. TCRdb re-called the multiplex PCR reads with MiXCR, one entry per CDR3 protein. The table records roughly 720,000 distinct CDR3 sequences, around 15% of them present only once.

V and J are TRBV27 and TRBJ1-5, with TRBD1 matching over 8 bases. Sequencing input: blood. The source of this sequence is a man aged 45-60 years with Graves' hyperthyroidism. CDR3 in amino acids: CASSRTGREPQHF. The CDR3 DNA reads TGTGCCAGCAGCAGGACAGGGCGGGAGCCCCAGCATTTT.